The 11 T cell receptor beta chains in this list originate from one sample, sequenced in a study of CD8+ T cells in alopecia areata. RNA, once extracted, was reverse transcribed into cDNA for use as the sequencing template. TCRdb's table, derived via immunoSEQ multiplex PCR, lists solely in-frame clones and lacks some. The sample records 270,000 or so clones, 58% being singletons. Treatment: oral pan-JAK inhibitor, 5-10 mg twice daily. The source was CD4+ T cells sorted from blood, collected at week 24, from a patient treated with tofacitinib. These receptors originate from a human donor with alopecia areata.

This clone was counted ten times or more. The rearrangement links TRBV29-1 to TRBJ2-5; D is perhaps TRBD1 (6 bases). CDR3 size: 13 residues. V lost 4 bases and J lost 5, with 14 bases in between. Germline V CDR1 and CDR2: SQVTM, ANQGSEA. The CDR3 bases are TGCAGCGTTGGAGATACAGGGTGGGAGACCCAGTACTTC. Translated, it gives CSVGDTGWETQYF. Full variable domain (rest looked up from reference TRBV29-1 and TRBJ2-5): SAVISQKPSRDICQRGTSLTIQCQVDSQVTMMFWYRQQPGQSLTLIATANQGSEATYESGFVIDKFPISRPNLTFSTLTVSNMSPEDSSIYLCSVGDTGWETQYFGPGTRLLVL.

V is TRBV2 and J is TRBJ2-1; D is uncertain. With 4 bases removed from V and 9 bases from J, the gap between germline ends came to 10 bases. CDR3 length: 12 amino acids. Looked up from germline, CDR1 is SNHLY and CDR2 is FYNNEI. The CDR3 DNA is TGTGCCAGCAGTGCGAGAGTATCTGAGCAGTTCTTC. Translated, it gives CASSARVSEQFF.

This clone was recorded a few times. The chain links TRBV28 to TRBJ1-4, with a possible D match to TRBD1 (6 bases). The ends were cut back, 6 bases at V and 0 bases at J, with 20 bases in the middle. CDR3 size: 18 residues. The germline CDR1 and CDR2 sequences are MDHEN and SYDVKM. The DNA for the CDR3 is TGTGCCAGCAGACGTAGACAGGTGGAGTTCGCAACTAATGAAAAACTGTTTTTT. It yields the protein CASRRRQVEFATNEKLFF.

The chain carries TRBV30 and TRBJ1-2; 8 nucleotides align to TRBD1. Germline CDR1 reads GTSNPN; CDR2 reads SVGIG (reference sequence). The CDR3 totals 15 residues. The J segment lost 3 bases and the V segment lost 7 bases, leaving 13 bases of the junction unmatched. The CDR3 nucleotides read TGTGCCTTCGACCCCAGGGGGCGCGAGGACTATGGCTACACCTTC. Translation: CAFDPRGREDYGYTF.

This clone was detected once. At one end, the junction sequence differs from germline, possibly due to a read error. The chain combines TRBV30 with TRBJ1-2; D is uncertain. The CDR3 is made up of 12 amino acids. Germline assignment: CDR1 GTSNPN and CDR2 SVGIG (reference sequence). This chain's CDR3 is CAWSEWNYSYTF. For the CDR3, the DNA is TGTGCCTGGAGTGAATGGAACTATAGCTACACCTTC.

This chain joins TRBV7-3 and TRBJ1-1, with 7 nucleotides matching TRBD1. There are 16 residues in the CDR3. V shed 5 bases and J 0 bases; nucleotides not matched to a gene: 9. Per germline, CDR1 SGHTA and CDR2 FQGTGA. CDR3: CASSPSGGLMNTEAFF. In DNA, the CDR3 is TGTGCCAGCAGCCCCTCAGGGGGACTTATGAACACTGAAGCTTTCTTT.

V is TRBV29-1 and J is TRBJ2-5; D perhaps matches TRBD2 (5 bases). The CDR3 sequence is 11 residues long. Trimming took off 4 bases at V and 5 bases at J, with 8 bases between the two ends. CDR1 is SQVTM and CDR2 is ANQGSEA in the germline V gene. The CDR3 DNA reads TGCAGCGTTGGAGGGATGGAGACCCAGTACTTC. Amino acid sequence: CSVGGMETQYF.

V is TRBV29-1 and J is TRBJ1-3; D uncertain. V was pared by 4 bases and J by 3 bases, with 13 bases between. CDR3 length: 14 residues. CDR1 is SQVTM and CDR2 is ANQGSEA in the germline V gene. The CDR3 sequence is CSVGAAEVGNTIYF. The CDR3, as DNA: TGCAGCGTTGGGGCGGCGGAGGTTGGAAACACCATATATTTT.

This clone turned up a few times. The chain joins TRBV6-6 to TRBJ1-2; D call uncertain. Trimming shortened V by 2 bases and J by 5 bases, and 9 bases separated the two germline ends. CDR1 is MNHNY, CDR2 SVGAGI, per germline (reference sequence). CDR3 length: 13 residues. CDR3 coding DNA: TGTGCCAGCAGTTACGGGGAGGGTTATGGCTACACCTTC. This codes for CASSYGEGYGYTF.

This clone was found a few times. The rearrangement links TRBV23-1 to TRBJ1-4; 7 bases match TRBD1. TRBV23-1 is an open reading frame, and its role is uncertain. With V trimmed by 2 bases and J by 7 bases, 7 bases remained unmatched. This CDR3 comprises 15 residues. CDR3 loop: CASSQPPQGGEKLFF. The DNA of the CDR3 is TGCGCCAGCAGTCAACCTCCCCAGGGGGGTGAAAAACTGTTTTTT.

This clone was recorded a few times. This rearrangement joins TRBV30 to TRBJ1-1; D unresolved. The CDR3 has 11 residues. Per the germline V gene, CDR1 is GTSNPN and CDR2 is SVGIG (reference sequence). Between the trimmed V and J ends, which lost 8 bases and 6 bases, there was a span of 13 bases. The chain's CDR3 is CATDTSAEAFF. The CDR3 coding sequence is TGTGCCACAGACACCAGCGCTGAAGCTTTCTTT. The full variable domain, its missing parts supplied by reference TRBV30 and TRBJ1-1, is SQTIHQWPATLVQPVGSPLSLECTVEGTSNPNLYWYRQAAGRGLQLLFYSVGIGQISSEVPQNLSASRPQDRQFILSSKKLLLSDSGFYLCATDTSAEAFFGQGTRLTVV.